Following are 7 T cell receptor beta chains from one sample sequenced in a study of long-term antiretroviral therapy in people with HIV. Survey-level resolution applied to immunoSEQ assay v3.0. Using immunoSEQ multiplex PCR, the repertoire was profiled, and TCRdb retains in-frame clones only, with some absent. The sample carries 25,000 to 30,000 clones, approximately 80% recorded once. The sample consisted of unsorted PBMCs, taken 1.1 years before starting antiretroviral therapy. These receptors all stem from a woman aged 25 to 39 with HIV.

The chain uses TRBV7-3 and TRBJ2-1; 7 positions agree with TRBD1. The germline V gene has CDR1 SGHTA and CDR2 FQGTGA. V lost 2 bases, J lost 9 bases, and 22 bases stayed unmatched. This CDR3 is 19 amino acids long. CDR3 coding DNA: TGTGCCAGCAGCTTATTGCCCCCACAGGGGACACTCTCCAAAAGTGAGCAGTTCTTC. This translates into CASSLLPPQGTLSKSEQFF. The full variable domain, in which reference TRBV7-3 and TRBJ2-1 provide the parts outside the CDR3, is GAGVSQTPSNKVTEKGKYVELRCDPISGHTALYWYRQSLGQGPEFLIYFQGTGAADDSGLPNDRFFAVRPEGSVSTLKIQRTERGDSAVYLCASSLLPPQGTLSKSEQFFGPGTRLTVL.

This clone was detected a few times. The CDR3 is CASSSGSSGNTIYF. Here the CDR3 DNA reads TGTGCCAGCAGCTCCGGGAGCTCTGGAAACACCATATATTTT. V is TRBV7-2 and J is TRBJ1-3; D call uncertain. CDR3 size: 14 residues. Trimming removed 4 bases from V and 0 bases from J, with 7 bases in between. CDR1 and CDR2 from the germline V gene are SGHTA and FQGNSA.

The V call is TRBV19, the J call TRBJ1-4; 8 positions agree with TRBD1. The length of the CDR3 is 15 residues. Per the germline V gene, CDR1 is LNHDA and CDR2 is SQIVND (reference sequence). J lost 4 bases, V lost 6 bases, and 7 bases had no gene match. The CDR3, as DNA: TGTGCCAGTAGAGCGAGGACAGGGTTTAATGAAAAACTGTTTTTT. Residues: CASRARTGFNEKLFF.

The CDR3 sequence is CASKVGGQGYQPQHF. CDR3 nucleotide sequence: TGTGCCAGTAAGGTCGGGGGACAGGGGTATCAGCCCCAGCATTTT. The chain uses TRBV19 and TRBJ1-5; 10 bases match TRBD1. This CDR3 comprises 15 residues. After removal of 7 bases from V and 5 bases from J, the junction contained 8 bases not matched to a gene. The V gene's germline CDR1 is LNHDA and CDR2 SQIVND (reference sequence). The whole variable domain, filled in from reference TRBV19 and TRBJ1-5, reads DGGITQSPKYLFRKEGQNVTLSCEQNLNHDAMYWYRQDPGQGLRLIYYSQIVNDFQKGDIAEGYSVSREKKESFPLTVTSAQKNPTAFYLCASKVGGQGYQPQHFGDGTRLSIL.

CDR3 in amino acids: CASSIADRPRVTIYF. The CDR3 coding sequence is TGTGCCAGTAGTATCGCCGACAGGCCTAGGGTCACCATATATTTT. This chain uses TRBV19 with TRBJ1-3; TRBD1 might be the D (6 bases). This CDR3 has 15 residues. Deletions cut 3 bases from V and 9 bases from J, with 18 bases between. Germline assignment: CDR1 LNHDA and CDR2 SQIVND (reference sequence).

V gene TRBV29-1 combines with J gene TRBJ1-1; 7 positions match TRBD1. Germline loops: CDR1 SQVTM, CDR2 ANQGSEA. The V segment lost 7 bases and the J segment 0 bases; nucleotides outside the gene matches: 5. CDR3 length: 13 residues. The CDR3 loop is CSASGQMNTEAFF. The CDR3 DNA sequence: TGCAGCGCTTCGGGACAGATGAACACTGAAGCTTTCTTT.

The rearrangement joins TRBV5-1 to TRBJ2-3; TRBD1 matches at 9 bases. This CDR3 region has 15 residues. Trimming took 5 bases from V and 0 from J; bases not matched to a gene: 4. Germline V gives CDR1 SGHRS, CDR2 YFSETQ. Here the CDR3 reads CASRDGTGSTDTQYF. CDR3 in DNA: TGCGCCAGCAGGGACGGGACAGGGAGCACAGATACGCAGTATTTT.